The clone carrying this T cell receptor (beta chain) was detected ten times or more. TCRdb recomputed calls from the 5' RACE reads with MiXCR, one row per CDR3 protein. This table has around 55,000 distinct CDR3 sequences, around 11% appearing once. The source of the sample is a study of early T cells in non-severe SARS-CoV-2 infection. Trimming cost V 4 bases and J 2 bases; bases outside gene matches: 15. CDR1 and CDR2 (germline): SGHRS, YFSETQ. There are 18 residues in the CDR3. The rearrangement links TRBV5-1 to TRBJ2-1; 7 nucleotides agree with TRBD2. Material: whole blood. This sequence was found in an adult who was a healthcare worker with PCR-confirmed SARS-CoV-2 infection or an uninfected control (not recorded which). Here the CDR3 DNA reads TGCGCCAGCAGCCTACTAGCGAGCTCGGAGACGCCCTACAATGAGCAGTTCTTC. It specifies CASSLLASSETPYNEQFF.